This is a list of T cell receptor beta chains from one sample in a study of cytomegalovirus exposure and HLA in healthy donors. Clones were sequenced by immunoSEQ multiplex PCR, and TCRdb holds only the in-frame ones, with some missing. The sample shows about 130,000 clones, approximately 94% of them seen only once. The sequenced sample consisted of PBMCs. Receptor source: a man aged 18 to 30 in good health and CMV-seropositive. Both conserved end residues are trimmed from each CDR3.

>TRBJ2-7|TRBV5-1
ASSLARVRDEQY
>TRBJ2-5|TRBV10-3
AISGVGVSLETQY
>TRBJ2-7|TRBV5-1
ASSLRTSPTSYEQY
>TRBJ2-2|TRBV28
ASRRLAGVMGELF
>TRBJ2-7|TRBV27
ASSLSPVGQGTPYEQY
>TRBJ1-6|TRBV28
ASTTGDSPLH
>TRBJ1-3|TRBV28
ASSESFSGNTIY
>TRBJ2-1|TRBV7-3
ASSFRRGLYNEQF
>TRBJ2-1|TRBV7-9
AIQKSEQF
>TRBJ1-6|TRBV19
ASSVSGGGSPLH
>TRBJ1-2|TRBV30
AWTLWDRAFKNYGYT